These T cell receptor beta chains were read from a single sample in a study of memory CD4+ T cells and cytomegalovirus serostatus. Libraries were prepared by immunoSEQ multiplex PCR; TCRdb keeps only in-frame clonotypes and omits some of them. The repertoire has 35,000 to 55,000 clones, around 80% of them found once; the top ten carry 1.5% to 2%. The specimen sequenced was memory CD4+ T cells from blood. The receptors come from an adult in good health and CMV-seronegative. Each CDR3 is given with its conserved first and last residue. D genes are given only for firm matches. The listing skips clone size in some rows; elsewhere it reads once, few, many or a size class.

clone size: NA; D gene: TRBD2; J gene: TRBJ2-3; V gene: TRBV6-1; CDR3 protein: CASSEEHGGARDTQYF; CDR3 DNA: TGTGCCAGCAGTGAAGAACACGGGGGGGCCAGGGATACGCAGTATTTT
clone size: once; D gene: NA; J gene: TRBJ2-3; V gene: TRBV28; CDR3 protein: CASRSPGQRTDTQYF; CDR3 DNA: TGTGCCAGCAGATCCCCCGGACAGCGCACAGATACGCAGTATTTT
clone size: NA; D gene: NA; J gene: TRBJ2-6; V gene: TRBV7-8; CDR3 protein: CASSLRRPGAGANVLTF; CDR3 DNA: TGTGCCAGCAGCCTCCGGCGCCCAGGGGCTGGGGCCAACGTCCTGACTTTC
clone size: few; D gene: TRBD2; J gene: TRBJ2-7; V gene: TRBV7-6; CDR3 protein: CASSRTSGGSYEQYF; CDR3 DNA: TGTGCCAGCAGTCGGACTAGCGGGGGTTCCTACGAGCAGTACTTC
clone size: NA; D gene: TRBD2; J gene: TRBJ2-5; V gene: TRBV19; CDR3 protein: CASSRRHTSGGAETQYF; CDR3 DNA: TGTGCCAGTAGTCGGCGCCACACGAGCGGGGGGGCGGAGACCCAGTACTTC
clone size: NA; D gene: NA; J gene: TRBJ2-6; V gene: TRBV7-3; CDR3 protein: CASSPTGAGANVLTF; CDR3 DNA: TGTGCCAGCAGCCCTACGGGGGCTGGGGCCAACGTCCTGACTTTC
clone size: once; D gene: NA; J gene: TRBJ2-1; V gene: TRBV6-1; CDR3 protein: CASSVEQASYNEQFF; CDR3 DNA: TGTGCCAGCAGTGTGGAGCAGGCCTCCTACAATGAGCAGTTCTTC
clone size: NA; D gene: NA; J gene: TRBJ2-7; V gene: TRBV14; CDR3 protein: CASSQAQGYEQYF; CDR3 DNA: TGTGCCAGCAGCCAAGCCCAGGGGTATGAGCAGTACTTC
clone size: once; D gene: NA; J gene: TRBJ1-5; V gene: TRBV27; CDR3 protein: CASSLLRGRNQPQHF; CDR3 DNA: TGTGCCAGCAGTTTATTGCGGGGGCGCAATCAGCCCCAGCATTTT
clone size: NA; D gene: NA; J gene: TRBJ1-6; V gene: TRBV30; CDR3 protein: CAWSSQGVPSYNSPLHF; CDR3 DNA: TGTGCCTGGAGTTCCCAGGGCGTCCCCTCCTATAATTCACCCCTCCACTTT
clone size: NA; D gene: NA; J gene: TRBJ2-5; V gene: TRBV18; CDR3 protein: CASSPPSGARETQYF; CDR3 DNA: TGTGCCAGCTCACCACCGTCCGGGGCCCGAGAGACCCAGTACTTC
clone size: NA; D gene: NA; J gene: TRBJ1-3; V gene: TRBV18; CDR3 protein: CASSLLTDSGNTIYF; CDR3 DNA: TGTGCCAGCTCCCTCTTGACAGACTCTGGAAACACCATATATTTT
clone size: NA; D gene: NA; J gene: TRBJ2-5; V gene: TRBV2; CDR3 protein: CASHQDRGGETQYF; CDR3 DNA: TGTGCCAGCCATCAGGACCGCGGTGGGGAGACCCAGTACTTC
clone size: NA; D gene: NA; J gene: TRBJ1-6; V gene: TRBV30; CDR3 protein: CACTRTNNSPLHF; CDR3 DNA: TGTGCCTGTACGCGGACGAATAATTCACCCCTCCACTTT
clone size: NA; D gene: NA; J gene: TRBJ2-7; V gene: TRBV5-1; CDR3 protein: CASNNADEQYF; CDR3 DNA: TGCGCCAGCAACAACGCGGACGAGCAGTACTTC
clone size: NA; D gene: NA; J gene: TRBJ1-1; V gene: TRBV28; CDR3 protein: CASSPKIRPGPAVGAFF; CDR3 DNA: TGTGCCAGCAGTCCAAAAATACGCCCGGGACCAGCGGTGGGAGCTTTCTTT
clone size: NA; D gene: NA; J gene: TRBJ2-5; V gene: TRBV19; CDR3 protein: CASSTYGGETQYF; CDR3 DNA: TGTGCCAGTTCGACCTACGGGGGCGAGACCCAGTACTTC
clone size: NA; D gene: NA; J gene: TRBJ1-1; V gene: TRBV21-1; CDR3 protein: CASSKARGTGHRAEAFF; CDR3 DNA: TGTGCCAGCAGCAAAGCAAGGGGGACCGGGCATAGGGCTGAAGCTTTCTTT
clone size: few; D gene: NA; J gene: TRBJ1-3; V gene: TRBV4-1; CDR3 protein: CASSLEGQRNTIYF; CDR3 DNA: TGCGCCAGCAGCCTGGAAGGACAGCGAAACACCATATATTTT
clone size: many; D gene: NA; J gene: TRBJ1-6; V gene: TRBV6-5; CDR3 protein: CASREQGRNSPLHF; CDR3 DNA: TGTGCCAGCAGGGAACAGGGCAGGAATTCACCCCTCCACTTT
clone size: NA; D gene: NA; J gene: TRBJ2-5; V gene: TRBV30; CDR3 protein: CAWSTRWEETQYF; CDR3 DNA: TGTGCCTGGAGTACCCGTTGGGAAGAGACCCAGTACTTC